These 7 T cell receptor beta chains came from one sample sequenced in a study of identical twins. TCRdb re-derived calls from the 5' RACE reads in MiXCR, one entry per CDR3 protein. The data show 600,000 to 850,000 distinct CDR3 sequences, about 20% seen once. The data also belong to a second study, concerning T cells expressing NK-cell markers.

Source material: PBMCs. These receptors were taken from a woman younger than 35 in good health.

This clonotype was counted only a few times. DNA of the CDR3: TGTGCCAGCAGTTTGCCTCGGGGACGGGGGAACTATGGCTACACCTTC. Its translation is CASSLPRGRGNYGYTF. The V call is TRBV12-3 or TRBV12-4, the J call TRBJ1-2, with a possible D match to TRBD1 (5 bases). Trimming left V 3 bases short and J 2 bases short, with 16 bases between. This CDR3 is built from 16 residues.

V usage is TRBV7-9 and J usage is TRBJ1-2, with D possibly being TRBD1 (6 bases). Germline V lookup: CDR1 SEHNR, CDR2 FQNEAQ (reference sequence). Trimming removed 7 bases at V and 8 bases at J, with 20 bases between. CDR3 size: 14 residues. This CDR3 is CASNTVGGAQGYTF. CDR3 nucleotides: TGTGCCAGCAACACCGTGGGGGGCGCGCAGGGCTACACCTTC.

This rearrangement joins TRBV6-5 to TRBJ1-2; D may be TRBD1 (5 bases). CDR3 length: 15 amino acids. The germline V gene has CDR1 MNHEY and CDR2 SVGAGI. V was trimmed by 4 bases and J by 0 bases, leaving 12 bases between them. CDR3 loop: CASSLGRNANYGYTF. The CDR3 DNA reads TGTGCCAGCAGTTTGGGACGGAACGCTAACTATGGCTACACCTTC.

V usage is TRBV7-9 and J usage is TRBJ2-7; perhaps TRBD1 as D (5 bases). CDR1 SEHNR and CDR2 FQNEAQ come from the germline V gene (reference sequence). This CDR3 contains 16 residues. Trimming shortened V by 4 bases and J by 2 bases, and 18 bases separated the two germline ends. CDR3 in DNA: TGTGCCAGCAGCTCCTCCCGAGACAGCCGTCCCTACGAGCAGTACTTC. Translating it yields CASSSSRDSRPYEQYF.

This clonotype was observed a few times. The genes are TRBV6-1 and TRBJ2-3; 7 bases fit TRBD2. CDR1 and CDR2 from the germline V gene are MNHNS and SASEGT. This CDR3 spans 14 amino acids. After removal of 6 bases from V and 4 bases from J, the junction contained 7 bases not matched to a gene. The chain's CDR3 is CASSRRESADTQYF. The CDR3 coding sequence is TGTGCCAGCAGCAGGCGGGAGTCGGCAGATACGCAGTATTTT.

This clonotype was counted a few times. The chain carries TRBV13 and TRBJ2-7; D is perhaps TRBD1 or TRBD2 (5 bases each). Trimming took off 5 bases at V and 3 bases at J, with 8 bases between the two ends. This CDR3 is 12 amino acids long. Germline CDR1 reads PRHDT; CDR2 reads FYEKMQ (reference sequence). The DNA of the CDR3 is TGTGCCAGCAGCGAGAGGGGCTACGAGCAGTACTTC. Amino acid sequence: CASSERGYEQYF.

A few counts support this clonotype. The CDR3 DNA sequence: TGTGCCAGCAGCTTGGGGGCCCAGGGATACTATGGCTACACCTTC. This encodes CASSLGAQGYYGYTF. V usage is TRBV5-6 and J usage is TRBJ1-2; tentatively, D is TRBD1 (5 bases). The germline gives CDR1 SGHDT, CDR2 YYEEEE. This CDR3 has 15 amino acids. V dropped 0 bases and J dropped 3 bases, with 12 bases sitting between them.